This TCR beta chain was sequenced during a study of CXCR3-negative and CXCR3-positive naive CD8 T cells. Study observations and caveats: For CXCR3-positive naive cells, TRB CDR3s were more hydrophobic than those of CXCR3-negative naive cells.

Note on this clonotype: The antigen remains undetermined.

In germline, CDR1 is SQVTM, CDR2 ANQGSEA. The CDR3 is made up of 14 amino acids. The TRB libraries of cDNA were built by UMI-labeled 5' RACE. TCRdb reanalyzed the 5' RACE reads, giving one entry per CDR3 protein sequence and no DNA. The sample shows 150,000 or so distinct CDR3 sequences, and 0.49% sits with its ten largest clones. The source material was naive CXCR3+ CD8+ T cells from blood. Regarding subset: CD45RO-CCR7+CD27+CD95- naive CD8+ T cells expressing CXCR3 (TNR3+). V and J are TRBV29-1 and TRBJ1-1; the D call of TRBD1 rests on TCRdb alone, since no DNA is present to check it. This clonotype was obtained from a human donor in good health. Some clones in this sample may be carry-over from other donors' samples. CDR3 region: CSVVGGQLNTEAFF.